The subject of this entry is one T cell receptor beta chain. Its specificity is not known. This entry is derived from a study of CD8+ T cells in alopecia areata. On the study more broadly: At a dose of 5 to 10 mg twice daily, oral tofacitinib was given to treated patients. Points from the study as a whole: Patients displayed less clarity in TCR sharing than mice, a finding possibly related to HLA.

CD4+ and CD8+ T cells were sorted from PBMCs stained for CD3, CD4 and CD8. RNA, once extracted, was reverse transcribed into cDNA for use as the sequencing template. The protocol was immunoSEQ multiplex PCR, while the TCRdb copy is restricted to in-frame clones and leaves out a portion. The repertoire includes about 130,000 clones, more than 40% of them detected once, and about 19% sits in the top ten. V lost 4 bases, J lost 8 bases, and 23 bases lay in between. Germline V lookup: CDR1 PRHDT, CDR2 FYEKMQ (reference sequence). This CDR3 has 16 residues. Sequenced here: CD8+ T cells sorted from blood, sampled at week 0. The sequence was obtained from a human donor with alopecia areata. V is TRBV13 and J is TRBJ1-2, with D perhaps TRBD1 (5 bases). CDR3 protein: CASSSASRRGDDGYTF. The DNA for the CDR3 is TGTGCCAGCAGCTCCGCCTCTAGGAGAGGGGATGACGGCTACACCTTC. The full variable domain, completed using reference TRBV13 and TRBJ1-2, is AAGVIQSPRHLIKEKRETATLKCYPIPRHDTVYWYQQGPGQDPQFLISFYEKMQSDKGSIPDRFSAQQFSDYHSELNMSSLELGDSALYFCASSSASRRGDDGYTFGSGTRLTVV.